This T cell receptor beta chain was captured in a study of blood T cell repertoires in COVID-19. Study context: Whether acute or convalescent, the COVID-19 samples came from the United States, Italy and Spain. T cells, B-cell-depleted T cells, or PBMCs provided the cDNA or gDNA that served as material.

Recovered status in Cohort 3 required two negative PCRs, clearance, or symptom resolution. Authors' data handling: Using reference gene primer amplification, nucleated cell counts were estimated. The repertoire was sequenced with immunoSEQ multiplex PCR; TCRdb's copy has only in-frame clones and lacks some. That table is the source of V, J and clone size, and D and trimming were worked out from the DNA. The sample includes approximately 280,000 clones, around 85% of them seen just once. The source is a woman aged 50 to 60 who had recovered from COVID-19. Sequencing was carried out using PBMCs or T cells enriched from blood (not recorded which).

In DNA, the CDR3 is TGTGCCTGGAGGCCGATTATCGAGACAGTGGGCTATGGCTACACCTTC. Encoded protein: CAWRPIIETVGYGYTF. This chain links TRBV30 with TRBJ1-2; perhaps TRBD1 as D (5 bases). The CDR3 loop spans 16 amino acids. The germline V gene has CDR1 GTSNPN and CDR2 SVGIG (reference sequence). Trimming took 3 bases from V and 4 from J, leaving 21 bases between them.